Reported below is one TCR beta chain. Next came a second PCR, run for about 7 to 12 cycles, which used a sample-barcoded 5' primer along with a J-beta primer mix. TCRdb redid the calling of the 5' RACE reads with MiXCR, one entry per CDR3 protein. The sample lists approximately 800,000 distinct CDR3 sequences; approximately 24% were seen once. These data originate in a study of blood T cells in healthy people across ages. V was shortened by 1 base and J by 4 bases, with 7 bases between the two germline ends. Per the germline V gene, CDR1 is SGHTA and CDR2 is FQGNSA. This CDR3 comprises 14 residues. The same data also went into a second study, on T cells of mothers and their children.

The sequencing sample was made of blood. The sequence was obtained from a boy between 10 and 17 years old in good health. This chain links TRBV7-2 with TRBJ2-2; D is uncertain. CDR3 loop: CASSLGHITGELFF. The CDR3 DNA reads TGTGCCAGCAGCTTAGGACACATCACCGGGGAGCTGTTTTTT.